This T cell receptor beta chain was identified during a study of shared clonotypes between healthy human individuals. Profiling relied on immunoSEQ multiplex PCR, and the TCRdb table lists in-frame clones only, not all of them. The data show roughly 2,500,000 clones, with approximately 93% seen just once and about 0.39% held by the top ten. Trimming removed 2 bases from V and 1 base from J, with 20 bases in between. From germline, CDR1 is MDHEN and CDR2 SYDVKM. This CDR3 is 18 amino acids long. This clone was counted once. V usage is TRBV28 and J usage is TRBJ1-2; D unclear. The TCR comes from a man in his late teens or twenties in good health. Some clones in this sample may be carry-over from other donors' samples. The sequenced sample was naive CD4+ T cells from PBMCs. As to subset: CD45RA+ positively selected. The CDR3 here is CASSLPVSKKIYNYGYTF. The CDR3 DNA is TGTGCCAGCAGTTTACCAGTCAGCAAAAAAATTTATAACTATGGCTACACCTTC.